This T cell receptor beta chain was found in a study of the immune and genomic landscape of osteosarcoma. This CDR3 is 15 amino acids long. In germline, CDR1 is LGHNA, CDR2 YNFKEQ. Trimming cost V 0 bases and J 2 bases, with 10 bases left between them. Sequencing was performed with immunoSEQ multiplex PCR; in TCRdb, only in-frame clones are kept and a portion is missing. The sample carries 450 to 550 clones, more than 65% recorded once. Primary, local recurrence and metastasis osteosarcoma tumors were taken after treatment from poor-prognosis patients. The receptor's source is a human donor with osteosarcoma. Sequenced material: osteosarcoma tumor tissue from the lung. The chain recombines TRBV4-2 with TRBJ1-1, with no clear D. CDR3 amino acids: CASSQDLSGNTEAFF. In DNA, the CDR3 is TGTGCCAGCAGCCAAGATCTGTCGGGAAACACTGAAGCTTTCTTT.